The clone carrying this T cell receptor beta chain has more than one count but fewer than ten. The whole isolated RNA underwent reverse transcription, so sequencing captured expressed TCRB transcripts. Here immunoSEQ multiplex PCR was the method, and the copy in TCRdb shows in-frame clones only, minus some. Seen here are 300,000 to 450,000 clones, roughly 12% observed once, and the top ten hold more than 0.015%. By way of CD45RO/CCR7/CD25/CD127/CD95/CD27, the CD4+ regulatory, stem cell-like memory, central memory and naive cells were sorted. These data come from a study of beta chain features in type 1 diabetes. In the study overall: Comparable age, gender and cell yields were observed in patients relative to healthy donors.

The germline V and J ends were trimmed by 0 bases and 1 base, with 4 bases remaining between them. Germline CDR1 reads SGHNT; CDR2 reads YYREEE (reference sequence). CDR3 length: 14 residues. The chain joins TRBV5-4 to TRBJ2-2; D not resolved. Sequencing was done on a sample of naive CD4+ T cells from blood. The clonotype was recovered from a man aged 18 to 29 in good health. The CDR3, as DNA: TGTGCCAGCAGCTTGGTCGGGAACACCGGGGAGCTGTTTTTT. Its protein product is CASSLVGNTGELFF.